Following are 30 T cell receptor beta chains from one sample sequenced in a study of Ad26.COV2.S vaccination and SARS-CoV-2 variants. Treatment noted: around 19 received Ad26.COV2.S at low or high dose, single or two shots; several received placebo; per-sample allocation not given. At day 63 after the first vaccine or placebo injection, samples were drawn. Assay used: immunoSEQ multiplex PCR; TCRdb lists only in-frame clones, some missing. Here the sample spans roughly 450,000 clones, 80% to 95% being singletons. Here the sequenced sample was peripheral blood, taken in a trial of Ad26.COV2.S vaccine versus placebo. These receptors were taken from a person between 18 and 60 years old who received the Ad26.COV2.S COVID-19 vaccine or a placebo.

The V and J genes are TRBV27 and TRBJ2-3; 9 bases agree with TRBD1. V gave up 5 bases and J gave up 3 bases; unmatched junction bases: 3. The germline V gene encodes CDR1 MNHEY and CDR2 SMNVEV (reference sequence). The CDR3 is made up of 14 amino acids. The CDR3 protein is CASSDRGVTDTQYF. DNA of the CDR3: TGTGCCAGCAGTGACAGGGGGGTGACAGATACGCAGTATTTT.

The rearrangement joins TRBV19 to TRBJ1-5; D not resolved. The V and J ends lost 7 bases and 0 bases respectively, with 16 bases between them. The CDR3 has 16 amino acids. The germline V gene has CDR1 LNHDA and CDR2 SQIVND (reference sequence). CDR3 bases: TGTGCCAGTATCCCGTCGATCGGGGTTAGCAATCAGCCCCAGCATTTT. Its protein product is CASIPSIGVSNQPQHF.

V and J are TRBV18 and TRBJ2-1; D possibly uses TRBD1 or TRBD2 (5 bases each). CDR1 is KGHSH, CDR2 LQKENI, per germline. The germline V and J ends were trimmed by 2 bases and 6 bases, with 11 bases remaining between them. CDR3 length: 14 amino acids. CDR3 sequence: CASSPSGATNEQFF. The CDR3, as DNA: TGTGCCAGCTCACCATCCGGGGCGACCAATGAGCAGTTCTTC.

The V call is TRBV5-1, the J call TRBJ2-7; TRBD2 aligns across 14 bases. The CDR3 loop spans 15 amino acids. V lost 4 bases to trimming and J lost 6 bases; unmatched junction nucleotides: 6. Germline V CDR1 and CDR2: SGHRS, YFSETQ. CDR3: CASSGGTSGRSEQYF. The CDR3 coding sequence is TGCGCCAGCAGCGGGGGGACTAGCGGGAGATCCGAGCAGTACTTC.

The rearrangement links TRBV19 to TRBJ2-7; 11 bases map to TRBD2. Trimming cost V 5 bases and J 1 base; bases outside gene matches: 4. There are 15 residues in the CDR3. Germline assignment: CDR1 LNHDA and CDR2 SQIVND (reference sequence). CDR3 nucleotide sequence: TGTGCCAGTAGTCAGGGACTAGCGGAATCCTACGAGCAGTACTTC. Translated: CASSQGLAESYEQYF.

Here the CDR3 DNA reads TGTGCCCCCCCAGGGGTTCGGGACTATGGCTACACCTTC. Its translation is CAPPGVRDYGYTF. The rearrangement uses TRBV19 and TRBJ1-2; maybe TRBD1 (6 bases). Germline V gene sequence: CDR1 LNHDA, CDR2 SQIVND (reference sequence). The CDR3 has 13 residues. Trimming took off 11 bases at V and 3 bases at J, with 16 bases between the two ends.

The V call is TRBV15, the J call TRBJ2-5; no definite D call. Germline lookup yields CDR1 LNHNV and CDR2 YYDKDF (reference sequence). CDR3 length equals 16 residues. The V end was cut by 3 bases, the J end by 1 base, with 15 bases between. CDR3: CATSSPHNPRQETQYF. The CDR3 DNA follows: TGTGCCACCAGCAGTCCACATAACCCTCGCCAAGAGACCCAGTACTTC.

Concerning this clone itself: Different DNA sequences within this sample yield the same CDR3. The chain combines TRBV9 with TRBJ2-5; the match to TRBD2 covers 7 bases. The V segment lost 1 base and the J segment 1 base; nucleotides outside the gene matches: 1. The CDR3 sequence is 14 residues long. Germline CDR1 SGDLS, CDR2 YYNGEE. The CDR3 DNA sequence: TGTGCCAGCAGCGTAAGCGGGATCCAAGAGACCCAGTACTTC. Translation gives CASSVSGIQETQYF.

The gene calls are TRBV30 and TRBJ2-1; D gene unclear. Between the trimmed V and J ends, which lost 1 base and 5 bases, there was a span of 6 bases. The CDR3 totals 12 residues. Germline V gene lookup returns CDR1 GTSNPN and CDR2 SVGIG (reference sequence). CDR3 amino acids: CAWSESHNEQFF. The DNA for the CDR3 is TGTGCCTGGAGTGAAAGCCACAATGAGCAGTTCTTC.

The V gene is TRBV30, the J gene TRBJ2-7; D may correspond to TRBD1 or TRBD2 (5 bases each). V lost 2 bases to trimming and J lost 2 bases, with 10 bases between them. The CDR3 is 13 amino acids. Germline V gene lookup returns CDR1 GTSNPN and CDR2 SVGIG (reference sequence). Written as DNA, the CDR3 is TGTGCCTGGAGTATGGTGGGGGCCTACGAGCAGTACTTC. As protein: CAWSMVGAYEQYF.

The chain joins TRBV7-2 to TRBJ2-7, with TRBD2 matching over 7 bases. This CDR3 has 15 amino acids. V shed 1 base, J shed 4 bases, and the junction held 7 bases outside the gene matches. Germline values: CDR1 SGHTA, CDR2 FQGNSA. CDR3 bases: TGTGCCAGCAGCTTAGGCGCTAGCGGACCTTACGAGCAGTACTTC. Translated: CASSLGASGPYEQYF.

The chain employs TRBV7-2 and TRBJ2-7; D is ambiguous. Trimming pared 5 bases from V and 7 bases from J, leaving 18 bases between. From germline, CDR1 is SGHTA and CDR2 FQGNSA. There are 14 residues in the CDR3. The CDR3 sequence is CASSLRWLGREQYF. The CDR3 nucleotides are TGTGCCAGCAGCCTCCGATGGCTCGGGCGGGAGCAGTACTTC.

The gene calls are TRBV6-2 or TRBV6-3 and TRBJ2-5; D possibly uses TRBD1 or TRBD2 (5 bases each). V was pared by 3 bases and J by 3 bases, with 8 bases between. The germline V gene encodes CDR1 MNHEY and CDR2 SVGEGT. The CDR3 consists of 13 residues. The chain's CDR3 is CASSYGTEETQYF. The CDR3 nucleotides read TGTGCCAGCAGTTATGGGACCGAAGAGACCCAGTACTTC.

V gene TRBV30 combines with J gene TRBJ1-4, with TRBD1 matching 12 bases. The ends lost 1 base at V and 2 bases at J; junction bases unmatched: 2. Germline V CDR1 and CDR2: GTSNPN, SVGIG (reference sequence). The CDR3 has 16 residues. The CDR3 sequence is CAWSAGQGATNEKLFF. The CDR3 DNA sequence: TGTGCCTGGAGTGCGGGACAGGGGGCGACTAATGAAAAACTGTTTTTT.

This chain joins TRBV4-2 and TRBJ2-7, with 10 positions matching TRBD2. V shed 4 bases and J 7 bases; nucleotides not matched to a gene: 10. The CDR3 has 15 amino acids. Per the germline V gene, CDR1 is LGHNA and CDR2 is YNFKEQ. In DNA form, the CDR3 reads TGTGCCAGCAGCCGCGTAAGCGGGAGGGCGGAAGAGCAGTACTTC. Translated, it gives CASSRVSGRAEEQYF.

The chain carries TRBV5-1 and TRBJ2-1; perhaps TRBD2 as D (6 bases). In germline, CDR1 is SGHRS, CDR2 YFSETQ. V lost 2 bases to trimming and J lost 8 bases, with 11 bases between them. This CDR3 is built from 13 residues. CDR3 amino acids: CASSFQGGDEQFF. The CDR3 DNA follows: TGCGCCAGCAGCTTTCAGGGCGGGGATGAGCAGTTCTTC.

CDR3: CAISDSKGADTQYF. CDR3 nucleotides: TGTGCCATCAGTGACTCCAAAGGGGCAGATACGCAGTATTTT. V is TRBV10-3 and J is TRBJ2-3, with D possibly TRBD1 on 5 matching bases. The CDR3 is 14 residues long. CDR1 ENHRY and CDR2 SYGVKD come from the germline V gene. The ends were cut back, 3 bases at V and 4 bases at J, with 11 bases in the middle.

This chain links TRBV12-3 or TRBV12-4 with TRBJ2-7; D not resolved. The CDR3 contains 13 residues. V lost 9 bases and J 3 bases, leaving 15 bases between the germline ends. The CDR3 nucleotides are TGTGCCAGTAGCAAGACACCCGACTACGAGCAGTACTTC. Translated: CASSKTPDYEQYF.

This rearrangement joins TRBV19 to TRBJ2-7, with D tentatively TRBD2 (6 bases). The V end lost 5 bases, the J end lost 5 bases, and 16 bases lay between the germline ends. The CDR3 is 14 residues long. Looked up from germline, CDR1 is LNHDA and CDR2 is SQIVND (reference sequence). The CDR3 reads CASSPRGRVHEQYF. The CDR3 region has the DNA TGTGCCAGTAGTCCGCGGGGCAGGGTCCACGAGCAGTACTTC.

V gene TRBV27 combines with J gene TRBJ1-2, with 9 bases identical to TRBD1. CDR1 is MNHEY, CDR2 SMNVEV, per germline (reference sequence). V trimming: 6 bases; J trimming: 6 bases; junction bases outside the gene matches: 14. The CDR3 runs to 16 residues. CDR3 DNA sequence: TGTGCCAGCAGCAGTCTCGGGGGACAGGGCGAGCATGGCTACACCTTC. It codes for CASSSLGGQGEHGYTF.

The J gene is TRBJ2-2, the V gene TRBV18; D is unresolved. V was trimmed by 0 bases and J by 7 bases, leaving 6 bases between them. Germline CDR1 reads KGHSH; CDR2 reads LQKENI. The CDR3 is made up of 13 amino acids. CDR3 loop: CASSPPSYGELFF. The CDR3 DNA is TGTGCCAGCTCACCACCATCTTACGGGGAGCTGTTTTTT.

The chain is built from TRBV7-9 and TRBJ2-1; D gene ambiguous. Deletions cut 1 base from V and 7 bases from J, with 11 bases between. This CDR3 contains 14 residues. The V gene's germline CDR1 is SEHNR and CDR2 FQNEAQ (reference sequence). The CDR3, as DNA: TGTGCCAGCAGCTTAGTGGCCCGGCGTAATGAGCAGTTCTTC. Its translation is CASSLVARRNEQFF.

The chain has TRBV3-1 (or the pseudogene TRBV3-2) and TRBJ2-1; D is possibly TRBD1 (6 bases). Germline V gene sequence: CDR1 LGHDT, CDR2 YNNKEL (reference sequence). V lost 4 bases, J lost 1 base, and 14 bases lay in between. The CDR3 loop spans 16 amino acids. CDR3 nucleotide sequence: TGTGCCAGCAGCCCCAGGGGATCAGGGTCCTACAATGAGCAGTTCTTC. It translates to CASSPRGSGSYNEQFF.

The chain is built from TRBV9 and TRBJ1-1; 9 bases map to TRBD1. Unmatched junction bases numbered 8, after V lost 0 bases and J lost 5 bases. Germline loops: CDR1 SGDLS, CDR2 YYNGEE. The CDR3 is 16 residues long. CDR3 sequence: CASSVGSGQGETEAFF. The DNA of the CDR3 is TGTGCCAGCAGCGTAGGATCGGGACAGGGTGAGACTGAAGCTTTCTTT.

The chain has TRBV30 and TRBJ1-5; D unclear. Trimming cost V 0 bases and J 2 bases, with 8 bases left between them. Per germline, CDR1 GTSNPN and CDR2 SVGIG (reference sequence). The CDR3 length is 14 residues. The CDR3 loop is CAWSVGEGNQPQHF. The CDR3 nucleotides are TGTGCCTGGAGTGTTGGGGAAGGCAATCAGCCCCAGCATTTT.

V and J are TRBV3-1 (or the pseudogene TRBV3-2) and TRBJ1-6; TRBD1 matches at 7 bases. This CDR3 has 16 residues. Germline loops: CDR1 LGHDT, CDR2 YNNKEL (reference sequence). J gave up 8 bases and V 3 bases, and 10 bases lay outside the gene matches. In DNA, the CDR3 is TGTGCCAGCAGCCACCGAACAGGGGTAGGCGATTCACCCCTCCACTTT. Protein sequence: CASSHRTGVGDSPLHF.

The chain couples TRBV7-3 to TRBJ2-4; the D is unclear. Germline lookup yields CDR1 SGHTA and CDR2 FQGTGA. V was pared by 7 bases and J by 0 bases, with 13 bases between. This CDR3 comprises 15 residues. The CDR3 nucleotides are TGTGCCAGCATCCCGACTGTTTTAGCCAAAAACATTCAGTACTTC. Translated: CASIPTVLAKNIQYF.

The chain carries TRBV12-3 or TRBV12-4 and TRBJ1-4; TRBD1 might be the D (6 bases). The CDR3 runs 13 residues. Trimming removed 5 bases from V and 5 bases from J, with 9 bases in between. This chain's CDR3 is CASSVGGNEKLFF. CDR3 nucleotide sequence: TGTGCCAGCAGTGTAGGGGGAAATGAAAAACTGTTTTTT.

This sequence joins TRBV18 and TRBJ2-7, with D uncertain. Germline V gives CDR1 KGHSH, CDR2 LQKENI. The CDR3 contains 12 residues. Trimming took off 4 bases at V and 6 bases at J, with 10 bases between the two ends. Here the CDR3 DNA reads TGTGCCAGCTCACTAGACTCAGCCGAGCAGTACTTC. Protein product: CASSLDSAEQYF.

The chain recombines TRBV14 with TRBJ1-2; D uncertain. The germline gives CDR1 SGHDN, CDR2 FVKESK. V dropped 0 bases and J dropped 7 bases, with 9 bases sitting between them. The CDR3 is 13 amino acids. The CDR3 region is CASSQEPLVGYTF. The CDR3, as DNA: TGTGCCAGCAGCCAAGAACCCCTGGTTGGCTACACCTTC.